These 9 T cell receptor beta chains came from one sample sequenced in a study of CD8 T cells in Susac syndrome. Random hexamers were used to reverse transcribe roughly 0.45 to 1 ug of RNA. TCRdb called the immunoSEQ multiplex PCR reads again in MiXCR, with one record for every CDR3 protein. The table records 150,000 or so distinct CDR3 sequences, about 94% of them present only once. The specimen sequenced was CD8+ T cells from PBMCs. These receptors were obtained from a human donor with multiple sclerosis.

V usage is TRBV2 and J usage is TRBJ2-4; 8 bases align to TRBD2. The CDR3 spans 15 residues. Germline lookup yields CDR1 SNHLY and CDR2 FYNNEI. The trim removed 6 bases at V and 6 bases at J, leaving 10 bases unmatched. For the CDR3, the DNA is TGTGCCAGCAGGAGCTCGGCGGGGGGAGGAAACATTCAGTACTTC. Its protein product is CASRSSAGGGNIQYF.

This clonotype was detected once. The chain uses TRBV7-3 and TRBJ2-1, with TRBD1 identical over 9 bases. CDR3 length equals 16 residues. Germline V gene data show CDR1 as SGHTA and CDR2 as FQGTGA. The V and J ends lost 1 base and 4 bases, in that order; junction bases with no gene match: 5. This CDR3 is CASSLMTGGKYNEQFF. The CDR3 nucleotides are TGTGCCAGCAGCTTAATGACAGGGGGGAAATACAATGAGCAGTTCTTC.

DNA of the CDR3: TGCGCCAGCAGCCCCTCAACCCCAGGCACCGGGGAGCTGTTTTTT. It encodes CASSPSTPGTGELFF. The J gene is TRBJ2-2, the V gene TRBV4-1; no reliable D call. V gave up 4 bases and J gave up 4 bases, with 13 bases separating them. The CDR3 has 15 amino acids. Germline-derived CDR1 and CDR2 are MGHRA and YSYEKL.

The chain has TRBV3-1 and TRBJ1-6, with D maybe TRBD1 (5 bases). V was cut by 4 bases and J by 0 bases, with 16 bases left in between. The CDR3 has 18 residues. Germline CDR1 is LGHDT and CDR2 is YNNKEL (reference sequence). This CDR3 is CASSPRPGESSYNSPLHF. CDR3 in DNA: TGTGCCAGCAGCCCGCGACCGGGGGAGAGCTCCTATAATTCACCCCTCCACTTT.

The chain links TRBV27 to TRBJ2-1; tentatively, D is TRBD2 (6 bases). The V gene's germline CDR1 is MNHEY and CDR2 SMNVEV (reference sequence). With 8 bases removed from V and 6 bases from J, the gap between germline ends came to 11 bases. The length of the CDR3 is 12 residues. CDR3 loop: CASGPGGNEQFF. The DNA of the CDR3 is TGTGCCAGCGGCCCCGGGGGCAATGAGCAGTTCTTC.

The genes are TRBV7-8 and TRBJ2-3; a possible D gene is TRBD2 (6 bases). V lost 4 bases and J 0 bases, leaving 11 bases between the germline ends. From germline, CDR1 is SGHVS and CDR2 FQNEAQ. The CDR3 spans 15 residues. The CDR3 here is CASSSGLTSTDTQYF. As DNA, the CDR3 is TGTGCCAGCAGCTCGGGACTGACTAGCACAGATACGCAGTATTTT.

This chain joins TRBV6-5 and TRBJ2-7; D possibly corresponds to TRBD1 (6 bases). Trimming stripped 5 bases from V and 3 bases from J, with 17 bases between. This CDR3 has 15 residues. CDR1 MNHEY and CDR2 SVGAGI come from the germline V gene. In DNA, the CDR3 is TGTGCCAGCAGTGCGACAGGTAGTAGATACTACGAGCAGTACTTC. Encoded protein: CASSATGSRYYEQYF.

The CDR3 nucleotides are TGTGCCTGGACGGCGGGGAATTCACCCCTCCACTTT. It codes for CAWTAGNSPLHF. The rearrangement joins TRBV30 to TRBJ1-6; D is ambiguous. The V gene's germline CDR1 is GTSNPN and CDR2 SVGIG (reference sequence). V lost 4 bases to trimming and J lost 7 bases, with 8 bases between them. This CDR3 region has 12 residues.

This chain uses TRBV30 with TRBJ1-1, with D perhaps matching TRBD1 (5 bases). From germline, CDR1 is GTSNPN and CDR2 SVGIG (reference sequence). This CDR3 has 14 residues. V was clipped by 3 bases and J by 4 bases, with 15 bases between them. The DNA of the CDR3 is TGTGCCTGGAGCGCATTCCACAGGATCACTGAAGCTTTCTTT. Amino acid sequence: CAWSAFHRITEAFF. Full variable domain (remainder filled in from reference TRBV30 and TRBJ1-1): SQTIHQWPATLVQPVGSPLSLECTVEGTSNPNLYWYRQAAGRGLQLLFYSVGIGQISSEVPQNLSASRPQDRQFILSSKKLLLSDSGFYLCAWSAFHRITEAFFGQGTRLTVV.